Listed here are 21 T cell receptor beta chains from one sample, sequenced in a study of cytomegalovirus exposure and HLA in healthy donors. In the PCR, 60 Vbeta and 13 Jbeta primers were used. TCRdb's table, derived via immunoSEQ multiplex PCR, lists solely in-frame clones and lacks some. The sample includes roughly 230,000 clones, roughly 85% seen only once; the top ten take 0.24%. The sample consisted of PBMCs. The receptors come from a girl aged 2 to 9 in good health and CMV-seronegative.

On this clone: A read error may account for a junction end that differs from germline. V is TRBV19 and J is TRBJ2-2; 7 positions match TRBD2. The V gene's germline CDR1 is LNHDA and CDR2 SQIVND (reference sequence). CDR3 length equals 16 residues. The CDR3 sequence is CASSIPAGTNTGELSF. The CDR3 DNA is TGTGCCAGTAGTATTCCAGCGGGGACCAACACCGGGGAGCTGTCTTTT.

The gene calls are TRBV11-2 and TRBJ2-1; tentative D call: TRBD2 (6 bases). Germline CDR1 and CDR2: SGHAT and FQNNGV. Trimming cost V 6 bases and J 7 bases, with 19 bases left between them. The CDR3 runs 15 residues. CDR3 amino acids: CASRVGGGFINEQFF. DNA for the CDR3: TGTGCCAGCAGGGTGGGTGGGGGGTTTATAAATGAGCAGTTCTTC.

This rearrangement joins TRBV10-1 to TRBJ2-1; 8 bases map to TRBD2. CDR1 is WNHNN, CDR2 SYGVQD, per germline (reference sequence). The ends lost 10 bases at V and 1 base at J; junction bases unmatched: 6. The CDR3 contains 14 residues. This chain's CDR3 is CANPGLESYNEQFF. The CDR3 DNA is TGCGCCAACCCGGGACTAGAGTCCTACAATGAGCAGTTCTTC.

CDR3 loop: CASSQATGVSSYEQYF. CDR3 nucleotide sequence: TGTGCCAGCAGCCAAGCTACGGGGGTATCCTCCTACGAGCAGTACTTC. This chain joins TRBV4-2 and TRBJ2-7; weak D call: TRBD2 (6 bases). The CDR3 runs 16 residues. Germline V gene data show CDR1 as LGHNA and CDR2 as YNFKEQ. V shed 1 base and J shed 0 bases, with 13 bases lying between them.

To note about this clone: At one end, the junction sequence differs from germline, possibly due to a read error. The chain combines TRBV7-9 with TRBJ2-1; 10 positions match TRBD2. There are 18 residues in the CDR3. Germline CDR1 and CDR2: SEHNR and FQNEAQ (reference sequence). The CDR3 protein is CSSSPAGASGSSYNEQFF. The CDR3 DNA follows: TGTTCCAGCAGCCCAGCAGGAGCTAGCGGGAGCTCCTACAATGAGCAGTTCTTC.

J is TRBJ2-7 and V is TRBV7-2, with 7 bases aligning to TRBD1. V lost 5 bases and J lost 3; bases outside the gene matches: 7. The CDR3 has 14 residues. Per germline, CDR1 SGHTA and CDR2 FQGNSA. CDR3 amino acids: CASSHWGQIYEQYF. As DNA, the CDR3 is TGTGCCAGCAGCCATTGGGGACAGATCTACGAGCAGTACTTC. Drawing the rest from reference TRBV7-2 and TRBJ2-7, the complete variable domain is GAGVSQSPSNKVTEKGKDVELRCDPISGHTALYWYRQSLGQGLEFLIYFQGNSAPDKSGLPSDRFSAERTGGSVSTLTIQRTQQEDSAVYLCASSHWGQIYEQYFGPGTRLTVT.

This chain uses TRBV18 with TRBJ2-3; 10 bases agree with TRBD2. Germline CDR1 reads KGHSH; CDR2 reads LQKENI. The CDR3 covers 16 residues. V lost 6 bases to trimming and J lost 0 bases; unmatched junction nucleotides: 6. The CDR3 here is CASSVSGGLSTDTQYF. The CDR3 DNA reads as TGTGCCAGCTCTGTTAGCGGGGGGCTAAGCACAGATACGCAGTATTTT.

The chain joins TRBV11-2 to TRBJ1-6, with D possibly being TRBD1 (5 bases). The CDR3 has 16 residues. Germline V gene sequence: CDR1 SGHAT, CDR2 FQNNGV. Trimming left V 1 base short and J 8 bases short, with 15 bases between. The CDR3 reads CASSLGRGGADSPLHF. CDR3 sequence (DNA): TGTGCCAGCAGCTTAGGGCGGGGTGGGGCAGATTCACCCCTCCACTTT.

The chain carries TRBV30 and TRBJ2-7; 10 bases align to TRBD2. The CDR3 extends over 15 amino acids. V lost 0 bases and J lost 0; bases outside the gene matches: 2. Germline CDR1 GTSNPN, CDR2 SVGIG (reference sequence). The CDR3 nucleotides are TGTGCCTGGAGTGTAGCGGGGGGGCCCTCCTACGAGCAGTACTTC. The encoded protein is CAWSVAGGPSYEQYF.

The chain joins TRBV19 to TRBJ1-1; 8 bases match TRBD1. With 4 bases clipped from V and 0 bases from J, the junction kept 1 base outside the gene matches. The CDR3 extends over 14 amino acids. CDR1 and CDR2 from the germline V gene are LNHDA and SQIVND (reference sequence). CDR3 in amino acids: CASSRQGLNTEAFF. In DNA form, the CDR3 reads TGTGCCAGTAGTAGACAGGGGCTGAACACTGAAGCTTTCTTT.

J is TRBJ2-7 and V is TRBV10-3; the match to TRBD2 covers 10 bases. After removal of 0 bases from V and 4 bases from J, the junction contained 6 bases not matched to a gene. The CDR3 has 16 residues. The V gene's germline CDR1 is ENHRY and CDR2 SYGVKD. CDR3 nucleotide sequence: TGTGCCATCAGTGAGTCAGGGTCTAGCGGGAGTTACGAGCAGTACTTC. This translates into CAISESGSSGSYEQYF.

J is TRBJ1-1 and V is TRBV6-6; 7 positions agree with TRBD1. CDR3 length: 16 residues. V was clipped by 2 bases and J by 0 bases; unmatched bases: 6. Germline V gene sequence: CDR1 MNHNY, CDR2 SVGAGI (reference sequence). CDR3 protein: CASSYPTGSLNTEAFF. CDR3 DNA sequence: TGTGCCAGCAGTTACCCGACAGGGTCCCTGAACACTGAAGCTTTCTTT.

To note about this clone: This CDR3 is also generated by other DNA sequences in the sample. V usage is TRBV6-1 and J usage is TRBJ2-3; D gene unclear. Germline V gene lookup returns CDR1 MNHNS and CDR2 SASEGT. CDR3 length equals 13 residues. V was pared by 9 bases and J by 6 bases, with 16 bases between. The CDR3 nucleotides are TGTGCCAGTATCCCAACCGCGAGCGATACGCAGTATTTT. As protein: CASIPTASDTQYF.

This clone occurred a few times. V and J are TRBV27 and TRBJ2-3; a possible D gene is TRBD1 (6 bases). The CDR3 totals 16 residues. Trimming left V 6 bases short and J 0 bases short, with 16 bases between. CDR1 is MNHEY, CDR2 SMNVEV, per germline (reference sequence). This CDR3 reads CASSPPTGLSTDTQYF. CDR3 DNA sequence: TGTGCCAGCAGCCCCCCGACAGGTCTGAGCACAGATACGCAGTATTTT.

The CDR3, as DNA: TGTGCCAGCAGTTACTCGACCCAGGGAGGTGGCTACACCTTC. Residues: CASSYSTQGGGYTF. This chain joins TRBV6-6 and TRBJ1-2; possibly TRBD1 for D (5 bases). The length of the CDR3 is 14 residues. Germline CDR1 reads MNHNY; CDR2 reads SVGAGI (reference sequence). The ends were cut back, 0 bases at V and 7 bases at J, with 12 bases in the middle.

J is TRBJ2-7 and V is TRBV5-6; D not resolved. Trimming shortened V by 0 bases and J by 0 bases, and 13 bases separated the two germline ends. The CDR3 sequence is 16 residues long. Germline V gene sequence: CDR1 SGHDT, CDR2 YYEEEE. In nucleotides, the CDR3 is TGTGCCAGCAGCTTGGCCGGGTTTGGCAGCTCCTACGAGCAGTACTTC. Its translation is CASSLAGFGSSYEQYF.

V gene TRBV5-1 combines with J gene TRBJ2-5; D is uncertain. The germline gives CDR1 SGHRS, CDR2 YFSETQ. The CDR3 loop spans 14 amino acids. V lost 0 bases and J lost 6, with 12 bases in between. CDR3 in DNA: TGCGCCAGCAGCTTGGGGCAGGCCCCAAAGACCCAGTACTTC. Translating gives CASSLGQAPKTQYF.

This clone has a single count. The rearrangement uses TRBV2 and TRBJ2-7; TRBD1 matches at 11 bases. The germline V gene has CDR1 SNHLY and CDR2 FYNNEI. The CDR3 is made up of 14 amino acids. J gave up 7 bases and V 6 bases, and 8 bases lay outside the gene matches. As DNA, the CDR3 is TGTGCCAGCAGAATCGGGACAGGGGGTGAGGAGCAGTACTTC. It translates to CASRIGTGGEEQYF.

The chain has TRBV5-4 and TRBJ2-3; a possible D gene is TRBD1 (5 bases). CDR1 SGHNT and CDR2 YYREEE come from the germline V gene (reference sequence). This CDR3 has 14 amino acids. V lost 4 bases and J lost 9, with 18 bases in between. CDR3 amino acids: CASSLRVTDLTQYF. In DNA, the CDR3 is TGTGCCAGCAGCCTCCGGGTGACAGACTTGACGCAGTATTTT.

CDR3 sequence (DNA): TGTGCCACCGGACTAGCGGGAGACTACGAGCAGTACTTC. Translating gives CATGLAGDYEQYF. The genes are TRBV4-2 and TRBJ2-5; TRBD2 matches 13 bases. The J call is doubtful: the DNA matches TRBJ2-7 better. CDR1 is LGHNA and CDR2 is YNFKEQ in the germline V gene. The CDR3 runs to 13 residues.

This sequence joins TRBV30 and TRBJ1-1; D uncertain. V gave up 4 bases and J gave up 5 bases, with 8 bases separating them. Per germline, CDR1 GTSNPN and CDR2 SVGIG (reference sequence). CDR3 length: 11 residues. The CDR3 sequence: CAWIPRTEAFF. The CDR3 coding sequence is TGTGCCTGGATTCCGAGGACTGAAGCTTTCTTT.